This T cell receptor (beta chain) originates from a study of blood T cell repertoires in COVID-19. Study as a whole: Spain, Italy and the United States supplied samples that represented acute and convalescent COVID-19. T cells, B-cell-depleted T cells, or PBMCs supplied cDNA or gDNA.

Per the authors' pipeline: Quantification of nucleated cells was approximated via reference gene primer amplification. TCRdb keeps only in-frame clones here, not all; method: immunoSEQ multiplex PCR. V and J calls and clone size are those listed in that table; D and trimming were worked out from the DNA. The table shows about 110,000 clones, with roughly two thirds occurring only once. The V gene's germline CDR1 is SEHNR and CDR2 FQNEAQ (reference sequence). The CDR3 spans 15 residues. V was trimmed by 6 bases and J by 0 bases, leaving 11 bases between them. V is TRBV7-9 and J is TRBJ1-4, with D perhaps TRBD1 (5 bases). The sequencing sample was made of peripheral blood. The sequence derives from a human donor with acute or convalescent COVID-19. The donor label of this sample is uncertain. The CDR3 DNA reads TGTGCCAGCAGTTCGACGGGGGCAACTAATGAAAAACTGTTTTTT. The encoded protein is CASSSTGATNEKLFF. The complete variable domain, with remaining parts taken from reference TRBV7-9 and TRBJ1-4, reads DTGVSQNPRHKITKRGQNVTFRCDPISEHNRLYWYRQTLGQGPEFLTYFQNEAQLEKSRLLSDRFSAERPKGSFSTLEIQRTEQGDSAMYLCASSSTGATNEKLFFGSGTQLSVL.